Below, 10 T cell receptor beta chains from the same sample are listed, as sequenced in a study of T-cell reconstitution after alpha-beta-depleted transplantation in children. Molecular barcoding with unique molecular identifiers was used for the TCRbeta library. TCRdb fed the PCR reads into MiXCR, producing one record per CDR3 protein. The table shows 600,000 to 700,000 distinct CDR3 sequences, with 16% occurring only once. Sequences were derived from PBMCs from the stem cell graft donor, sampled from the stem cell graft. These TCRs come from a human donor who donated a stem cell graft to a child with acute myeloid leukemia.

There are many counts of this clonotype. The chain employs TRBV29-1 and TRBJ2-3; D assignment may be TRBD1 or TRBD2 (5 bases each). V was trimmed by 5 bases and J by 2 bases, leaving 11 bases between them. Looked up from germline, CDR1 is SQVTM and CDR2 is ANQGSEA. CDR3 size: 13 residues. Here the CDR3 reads CSVRGRTTDTQYF. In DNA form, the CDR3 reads TGCAGCGTTCGGGGACGGACCACAGATACGCAGTATTTT.

The CDR3 spells CASSIDRGIRGELFF. CDR3 sequence (DNA): TGTGCCAGCAGCATTGACAGGGGGATACGGGGGGAGCTGTTTTTT. This chain connects TRBV7-2 to TRBJ2-2; the match to TRBD1 covers 9 bases. CDR1 and CDR2 (germline): SGHTA, FQGNSA. V gave up 5 bases and J gave up 8 bases; unmatched junction bases: 9. The CDR3 runs to 15 residues.

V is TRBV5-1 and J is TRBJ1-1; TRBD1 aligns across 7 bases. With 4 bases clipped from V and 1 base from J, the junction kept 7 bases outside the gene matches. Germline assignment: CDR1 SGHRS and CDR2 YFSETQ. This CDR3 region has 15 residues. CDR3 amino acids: CASSTDGQANTEAFF. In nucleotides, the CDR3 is TGCGCCAGCAGCACGGACGGACAGGCGAACACTGAAGCTTTCTTT.

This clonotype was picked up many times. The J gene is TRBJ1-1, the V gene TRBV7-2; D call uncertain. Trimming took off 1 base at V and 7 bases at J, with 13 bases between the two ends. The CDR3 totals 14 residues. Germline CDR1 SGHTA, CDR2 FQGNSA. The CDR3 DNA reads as TGTGCCAGCAGCTTAGGCCTGGGTAGAAGTGAAGCTTTCTTT. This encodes CASSLGLGRSEAFF.

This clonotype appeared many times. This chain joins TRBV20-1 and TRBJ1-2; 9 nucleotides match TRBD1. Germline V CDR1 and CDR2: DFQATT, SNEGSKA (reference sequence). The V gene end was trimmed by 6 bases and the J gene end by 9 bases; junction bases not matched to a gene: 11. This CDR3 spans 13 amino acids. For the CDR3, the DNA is TGCAGTGCCCCAACAGGGGGCCCACTAAGCTACACCTTC. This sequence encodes CSAPTGGPLSYTF.

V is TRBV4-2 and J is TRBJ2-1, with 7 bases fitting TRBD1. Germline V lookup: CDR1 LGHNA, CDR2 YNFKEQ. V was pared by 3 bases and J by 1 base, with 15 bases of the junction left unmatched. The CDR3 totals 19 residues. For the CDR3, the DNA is TGTGCCAGCAGCCAGAGTGGACAGGCCGCTGACCTTTCCTACAATGAGCAGTTCTTC. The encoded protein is CASSQSGQAADLSYNEQFF.

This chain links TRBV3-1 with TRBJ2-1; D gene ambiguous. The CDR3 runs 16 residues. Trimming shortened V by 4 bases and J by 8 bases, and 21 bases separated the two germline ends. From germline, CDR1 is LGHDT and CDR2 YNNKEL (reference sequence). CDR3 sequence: CASSLRQAFPRDEQFF. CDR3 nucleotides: TGTGCCAGCAGCCTCCGGCAGGCCTTCCCTAGGGATGAGCAGTTCTTC.

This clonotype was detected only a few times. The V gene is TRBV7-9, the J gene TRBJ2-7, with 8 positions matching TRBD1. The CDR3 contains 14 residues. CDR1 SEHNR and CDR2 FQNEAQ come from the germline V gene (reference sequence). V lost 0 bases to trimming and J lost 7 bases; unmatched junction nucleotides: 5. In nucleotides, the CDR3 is TGTGCCAGCAGCTTAGCAGGACAGGGTGGGGAGCAGTACTTC. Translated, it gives CASSLAGQGGEQYF.

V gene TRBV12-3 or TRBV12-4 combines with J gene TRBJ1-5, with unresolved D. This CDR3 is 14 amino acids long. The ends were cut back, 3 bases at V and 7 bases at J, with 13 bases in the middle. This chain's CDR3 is CASSFVGPGQPQHF. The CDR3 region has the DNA TGTGCCAGCAGTTTCGTAGGGCCGGGCCAGCCCCAGCATTTT.

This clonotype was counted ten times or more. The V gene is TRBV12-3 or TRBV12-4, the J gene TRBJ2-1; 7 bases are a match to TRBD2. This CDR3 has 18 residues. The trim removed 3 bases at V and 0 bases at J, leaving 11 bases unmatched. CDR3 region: CASSLMRVGGSSYNEQFF. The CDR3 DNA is TGTGCCAGCAGTTTGATGCGGGTCGGGGGGAGCTCCTACAATGAGCAGTTCTTC.